Presented here are 32 T cell receptor beta chains from one specimen sequenced in a study of blood T cell repertoires in COVID-19. TCRdb's copy holds only in-frame clones and misses some; the assay was immunoSEQ multiplex PCR. Seen here are about 280,000 clones, around nine tenths observed once, and the top ten hold about 11%. The sample comprised peripheral blood. All receptors come from a woman in her 30s with COVID-19, enrolled during active disease.

V usage is TRBV28 and J usage is TRBJ1-4; TRBD1 aligns across 7 bases. There are 14 residues in the CDR3. Germline values: CDR1 MDHEN, CDR2 SYDVKM. The ends lost 7 bases at V and 8 bases at J; junction bases unmatched: 10. CDR3 region: CASTSWTGDEKLFF. CDR3 DNA: TGTGCCAGCACCTCCTGGACAGGCGACGAAAAACTGTTTTTT.

J is TRBJ2-7 and V is TRBV11-2; 8 positions match TRBD1. V shed 5 bases and J 5 bases; nucleotides not matched to a gene: 8. The CDR3 length is 14 residues. Looked up from germline, CDR1 is SGHAT and CDR2 is FQNNGV. The CDR3 spells CASSLAGGGHEQYF. CDR3 bases: TGTGCCAGCAGCCTCGCAGGGGGCGGGCACGAGCAGTACTTC.

This clone came up once. This chain links TRBV28 with TRBJ2-4, with a possible D match to TRBD2 (7 bases). The CDR3 contains 14 residues. CDR1 and CDR2 from the germline V gene are MDHEN and SYDVKM. The V and J ends lost 5 bases and 9 bases respectively, with 17 bases between them. The CDR3 is CASSPPGGGGIQYF. CDR3 DNA sequence: TGTGCCAGCAGTCCGCCGGGAGGAGGGGGCATTCAGTACTTC.

This CDR3 is CASSQDWANRDYGYTF. The CDR3 nucleotides are TGCGCCAGCAGCCAAGATTGGGCCAATAGAGACTATGGCTACACCTTC. This chain links TRBV4-3 with TRBJ1-2; unclear D gene. The germline gives CDR1 LGHNA, CDR2 YSLEER. V was trimmed by 0 bases and J by 3 bases, leaving 14 bases between them. The CDR3 length is 16 residues.

The rearrangement links TRBV27 to TRBJ2-6; 9 nucleotides line up with TRBD1. The CDR3 is 17 residues long. The V segment lost 3 bases and the J segment 4 bases; nucleotides outside the gene matches: 7. The V gene's germline CDR1 is MNHEY and CDR2 SMNVEV (reference sequence). The CDR3 nucleotides are TGTGCCAGCAGTTTCAGGACAGGGGCGGGCGGGGCCAACGTCCTGACTTTC. Protein: CASSFRTGAGGANVLTF.

The CDR3 spells CASSREGRADTQYF. In nucleotides, the CDR3 is TGTGCCAGCAGCCGGGAGGGGCGGGCAGATACGCAGTATTTT. The chain recombines TRBV5-8 with TRBJ2-3, with 8 nucleotides matching TRBD2. V lost 4 bases to trimming and J lost 4 bases; unmatched junction nucleotides: 5. The CDR3 has 14 amino acids. The germline V gene has CDR1 SGHTS and CDR2 YDEGEE.

The chain employs TRBV28 and TRBJ2-3, with 7 bases fitting TRBD2. V lost 3 bases and J lost 1; bases outside the gene matches: 7. Per germline, CDR1 MDHEN and CDR2 SYDVKM. CDR3 size: 16 residues. CDR3 sequence (DNA): TGTGCCAGCAGTTTCCCCTTTGCGGGAGGCACAGATACGCAGTATTTT. It specifies CASSFPFAGGTDTQYF.

The chain carries TRBV10-2 and TRBJ1-1; maybe TRBD1 (6 bases). This CDR3 region has 13 residues. Germline V gives CDR1 WSHSY, CDR2 SAAADI. Trimming removed 0 bases from V and 5 bases from J, with 7 bases in between. Written as DNA, the CDR3 is TGCGCCAGCAGTGAGTCGCAGGGGACTGAAGCTTTCTTT. This sequence encodes CASSESQGTEAFF.

The gene calls are TRBV2 and TRBJ1-1; no definite D call. Germline assignment: CDR1 SNHLY and CDR2 FYNNEI. Trimming shortened V by 7 bases and J by 3 bases, and 12 bases separated the two germline ends. CDR3 length equals 13 residues. The CDR3 sequence is CASILEVDTEAFF. DNA for the CDR3: TGTGCCAGCATCCTGGAGGTGGACACTGAAGCTTTCTTT. The whole variable domain, remainder taken from reference TRBV2 and TRBJ1-1, is EPEVTQTPSHQVTQMGQEVILRCVPISNHLYFYWYRQILGQKVEFLVSFYNNEISEKSEIFDDQFSVERPDGSNFTLKIRSTKLEDSAMYFCASILEVDTEAFFGQGTRLTVV.

The rearrangement joins TRBV28 to TRBJ2-1; 9 bases align to TRBD2. This CDR3 comprises 17 residues. V gave up 5 bases and J gave up 0 bases; unmatched junction bases: 8. The germline CDR1 and CDR2 sequences are MDHEN and SYDVKM. The chain's CDR3 is CASSPLLAGVSYNEQFF. CDR3 sequence (DNA): TGTGCCAGCAGTCCCTTACTAGCGGGTGTCTCCTACAATGAGCAGTTCTTC.

This clone was counted a few times. The chain couples TRBV4-2 to TRBJ2-7; 7 positions agree with TRBD2. J gave up 7 bases and V 4 bases, and 16 bases lay outside the gene matches. CDR3 length: 16 residues. Germline V gene lookup returns CDR1 LGHNA and CDR2 YNFKEQ. The CDR3 loop is CASSPLGERDRLEQYF. The CDR3 DNA reads TGTGCCAGCAGCCCCCTAGGGGAGCGGGATAGGTTAGAGCAGTACTTC.

V and J are TRBV29-1 and TRBJ2-3, with a tentative D call TRBD1 (5 bases). In germline, CDR1 is SQVTM, CDR2 ANQGSEA. The CDR3 totals 15 residues. The V and J ends lost 1 base and 0 bases respectively, with 11 bases between them. The CDR3 region is CSVEGGRTSTDTQYF. CDR3 bases: TGCAGCGTTGAAGGGGGCAGGACCAGCACAGATACGCAGTATTTT.

The gene calls are TRBV6-6 and TRBJ2-1; D gene ambiguous. This CDR3 has 12 amino acids. Germline assignment: CDR1 MNHNY and CDR2 SVGAGI (reference sequence). V gave up 3 bases and J gave up 8 bases, with 8 bases separating them. For the CDR3, the DNA is TGTGCCAGCAGTTATCAGGCCCATGAGCAGTTCTTC. Protein product: CASSYQAHEQFF.

Concerning this clone: At the DNA level, this CDR3 is encoded by other sequences in the same sample as well. The chain has TRBV9 and TRBJ2-2; 9 bases fit TRBD1. The J segment lost 3 bases and the V segment lost 0 bases, leaving 3 bases of the junction unmatched. The CDR3 runs to 16 residues. Germline V gives CDR1 SGDLS, CDR2 YYNGEE. In DNA, the CDR3 is TGTGCCAGCAGCGTAGTGGACAGGGGAGACACCGGGGAGCTGTTTTTT. This encodes CASSVVDRGDTGELFF.

This chain uses TRBV9 with TRBJ1-1, with D perhaps TRBD1 (6 bases). Germline values: CDR1 SGDLS, CDR2 YYNGEE. Trimming pared 3 bases from V and 4 bases from J, leaving 13 bases between. This CDR3 spans 14 amino acids. The CDR3 DNA reads TGTGCCAGCAGCGCGGCGGGGGCGGGCACTGAAGCTTTCTTT. Its translation: CASSAAGAGTEAFF. The full variable domain, rest sourced from reference TRBV9 and TRBJ1-1, is DSGVTQTPKHLITATGQRVTLRCSPRSGDLSVYWYQQSLDQGLQFLIQYYNGEERAKGNILERFSAQQFPDLHSELNLSSLELGDSALYFCASSAAGAGTEAFFGQGTRLTVV.

The chain joins TRBV3-1 (or the pseudogene TRBV3-2) to TRBJ2-2, with TRBD2 matching 7 bases. V lost 4 bases, J lost 5 bases, and 7 bases stayed unmatched. Per germline, CDR1 LGHDT and CDR2 YNNKEL (reference sequence). The CDR3 spans 15 residues. The CDR3, as DNA: TGTGCCAGCAGCCTGGGGGAGGGTGTTACCGGGGAGCTGTTTTTT. This codes for CASSLGEGVTGELFF.

The genes are TRBV4-3 and TRBJ2-1; TRBD2 aligns across 9 bases. Germline assignment: CDR1 LGHNA and CDR2 YSLEER. The J segment lost 9 bases and the V segment lost 0 bases, leaving 9 bases of the junction unmatched. The CDR3 covers 16 residues. This CDR3 is CASSQDSASGISEQFF. DNA of the CDR3: TGCGCCAGCAGCCAAGATAGCGCTAGCGGGATCAGTGAGCAGTTCTTC.

The CDR3 here is CSVNRGRTEAFF. In DNA form, the CDR3 reads TGCAGCGTTAACAGGGGGCGAACTGAAGCTTTCTTT. The chain links TRBV29-1 to TRBJ1-1, with 9 bases identical to TRBD1. Germline lookup yields CDR1 SQVTM and CDR2 ANQGSEA. V shed 5 bases, J shed 5 bases, and the junction held 3 bases outside the gene matches. The CDR3 runs to 12 residues.

The chain combines TRBV27 with TRBJ1-6; 9 bases are shared with TRBD1. Trimming removed 6 bases from V and 5 bases from J; junction bases left unmatched: 8. The V gene's germline CDR1 is MNHEY and CDR2 SMNVEV (reference sequence). The CDR3 spans 16 residues. CDR3 amino acids: CASRDRGGINNSPLHF. The CDR3 coding sequence is TGTGCCAGCAGGGACAGGGGAGGGATAAATAATTCACCCCTCCACTTT.

As DNA, the CDR3 is TGTGCCAGCAGCGTAACAGATACGCAGTATTTT. Its translation is CASSVTDTQYF. V gene TRBV11-2 combines with J gene TRBJ2-3; D is unclear. This CDR3 contains 11 residues. Trimming left V 5 bases short and J 3 bases short, with 3 bases between. Germline V CDR1 and CDR2: SGHAT, FQNNGV.

The chain carries TRBV4-2 and TRBJ2-7, with 11 bases that match TRBD2. The CDR3 is 17 amino acids. V shed 5 bases, J shed 6 bases, and the junction held 15 bases outside the gene matches. The germline gives CDR1 LGHNA, CDR2 YNFKEQ. CDR3 coding DNA: TGTGCCAGCAGCTTAGGAACTAGCGGGAGTGTCCCAGGCGAGCAGTACTTC. Protein product: CASSLGTSGSVPGEQYF.

The chain combines TRBV10-3 with TRBJ2-1; a possible D gene is TRBD2 (7 bases). The CDR3 totals 16 residues. V was shortened by 3 bases and J by 8 bases, with 20 bases between the two germline ends. Germline V lookup: CDR1 ENHRY, CDR2 SYGVKD. Here the CDR3 DNA reads TGTGCCATCAGTGACCCCCGGGGGGCGGGAAACTATGAGCAGTTCTTC. It encodes CAISDPRGAGNYEQFF.

This chain links TRBV6-5 with TRBJ1-6, with TRBD1 as a possible D gene (6 bases). Between the trimmed V and J ends, which lost 0 bases and 10 bases, there was a span of 13 bases. CDR1 is MNHEY, CDR2 SVGAGI, per germline. The length of the CDR3 is 15 residues. The CDR3: CASSYSGRGGSPLHF. The CDR3 region has the DNA TGTGCCAGCAGTTACTCCGGCAGGGGCGGCTCACCCCTCCACTTT.

The chain carries TRBV2 and TRBJ2-7, with D perhaps TRBD2 (6 bases). The CDR3 runs to 13 residues. Between the trimmed V and J ends, which lost 1 base and 6 bases, there was a span of 10 bases. Germline V gene data show CDR1 as SNHLY and CDR2 as FYNNEI. The chain's CDR3 is CASSEEAGSEQYF. CDR3 nucleotide sequence: TGTGCCAGCAGTGAAGAAGCGGGCAGCGAGCAGTACTTC.

The rearrangement uses TRBV6-4 and TRBJ2-7; weak D call: TRBD2 (6 bases). Trimming took 0 bases from V and 6 from J, leaving 9 bases between them. The CDR3 covers 13 residues. Germline lookup yields CDR1 MRHNA and CDR2 SNTAGT. CDR3: CASSDSLGGEQYF. As DNA, the CDR3 is TGTGCCAGCAGTGACTCACTCGGGGGCGAGCAGTACTTC.

The chain couples TRBV11-2 to TRBJ2-3; 8 positions match TRBD2. Germline CDR1 reads SGHAT; CDR2 reads FQNNGV. The CDR3 loop spans 15 amino acids. The ends lost 2 bases at V and 8 bases at J; junction bases unmatched: 9. For the CDR3, the DNA is TGTGCCAGCAGCTTATCCAGCGGGAGAAGTGGTACGCAGTATTTT. Its translation is CASSLSSGRSGTQYF.

The chain uses TRBV10-2 and TRBJ2-7; 9 bases map to TRBD1. The CDR3 is 14 amino acids. The V gene end was trimmed by 6 bases and the J gene end by 2 bases; junction bases not matched to a gene: 5. Looked up from germline, CDR1 is WSHSY and CDR2 is SAAADI. The CDR3 region has the DNA TGCGCCAGCAGGCCGGGACAGGGCCCCTACGAGCAGTACTTC. Protein product: CASRPGQGPYEQYF.

This clone was observed a few times. The chain employs TRBV5-1 and TRBJ1-2; possible D gene TRBD1, 5 bases. V dropped 4 bases and J dropped 8 bases, with 18 bases sitting between them. The CDR3 length is 14 residues. Germline V gene lookup returns CDR1 SGHRS and CDR2 YFSETQ. The CDR3 bases are TGCGCCAGCAGCCCCTCTAGCGGGGACTGGGGCTACACCTTC. It specifies CASSPSSGDWGYTF.

The V and J genes are TRBV2 and TRBJ2-2; D may be TRBD2 (6 bases). Germline V gene sequence: CDR1 SNHLY, CDR2 FYNNEI. The CDR3 covers 16 residues. With 4 bases removed from V and 0 bases from J, the gap between germline ends came to 12 bases. The CDR3 DNA is TGTGCCAGCAGTGGAACTAGCAGTCCGAACACCGGGGAGCTGTTTTTT. It yields the protein CASSGTSSPNTGELFF.

The chain links TRBV15 to TRBJ1-1; tentatively, D is TRBD1 (6 bases). The CDR3 spans 13 residues. V lost 3 bases, J lost 8 bases, and 13 bases lay in between. Per the germline V gene, CDR1 is LNHNV and CDR2 is YYDKDF (reference sequence). CDR3 nucleotide sequence: TGTGCCACCAGCAGTGAGCTCCAGGGGGAAGCTTTCTTT. It yields the protein CATSSELQGEAFF.

The genes are TRBV28 and TRBJ1-2; 7 bases agree with TRBD1. CDR3 length: 15 residues. With 2 bases clipped from V and 3 bases from J, the junction kept 6 bases outside the gene matches. Germline V gene lookup returns CDR1 MDHEN and CDR2 SYDVKM. In nucleotides, the CDR3 is TGTGCCAGCAGTTTAAGAGGGGGCAAGGACTATGGCTACACCTTC. As protein: CASSLRGGKDYGYTF.

The chain combines TRBV28 with TRBJ2-7; 8 bases map to TRBD1. The CDR3 is 14 residues long. Losses at the gene ends were 4 bases for V and 1 base for J; bases not matched to a gene: 3. Germline V gives CDR1 MDHEN, CDR2 SYDVKM. The CDR3 spells CASSYRGWSYEQYF. CDR3 nucleotides: TGTGCCAGCAGTTACAGGGGGTGGTCCTACGAGCAGTACTTC.